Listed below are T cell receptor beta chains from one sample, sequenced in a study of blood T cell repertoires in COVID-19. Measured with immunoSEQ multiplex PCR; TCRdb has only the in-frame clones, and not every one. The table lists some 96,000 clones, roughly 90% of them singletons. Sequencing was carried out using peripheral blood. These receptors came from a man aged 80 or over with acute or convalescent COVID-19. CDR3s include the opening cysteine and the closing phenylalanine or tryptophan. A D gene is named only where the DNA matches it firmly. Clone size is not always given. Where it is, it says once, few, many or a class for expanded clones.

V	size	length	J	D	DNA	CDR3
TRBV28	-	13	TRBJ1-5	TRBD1	TGTGCCAGCTTTACAGGGGGCACTCAGCCCCAGCATTTT	CASFTGGTQPQHF
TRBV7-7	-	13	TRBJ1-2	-	TGTGCTAGCAGCTTTGGAGCCTCCTATGGCTACACCTTC	CASSFGASYGYTF
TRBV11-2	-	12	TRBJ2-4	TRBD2	TGTGCCAGCAGCCCCGGGAGGGACATTCAGTACTTC	CASSPGRDIQYF
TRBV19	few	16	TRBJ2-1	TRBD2	TGTGCCAGTACCGATAGACTAGCGGGATTAGTAGGAGAGCAGTTCTTC	CASTDRLAGLVGEQFF
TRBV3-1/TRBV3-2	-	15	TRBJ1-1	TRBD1	TGTGCCAGCAGCCCTCCGGGACAGGTGAACACTGAAGCTTTCTTT	CASSPPGQVNTEAFF
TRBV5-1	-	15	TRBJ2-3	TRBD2	TGCGCCAGCAGCCGCTCAGCGGGAGGACCGGATACGCAGTATTTT	CASSRSAGGPDTQYF
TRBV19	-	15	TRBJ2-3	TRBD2	TGTGCCAGTGGGAGGGGCAGCGGGAGTACAGATACGCAGTATTTT	CASGRGSGSTDTQYF
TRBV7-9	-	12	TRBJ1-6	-	TGTGCCAGCAGCCCGAGTAATTCACCCCTCCACTTT	CASSPSNSPLHF
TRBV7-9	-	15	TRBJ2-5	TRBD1	TGTGCCAGCAGCCCCCGGGACAGGGACCAAGAGACCCAGTACTTC	CASSPRDRDQETQYF
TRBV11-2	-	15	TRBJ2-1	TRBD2	TGTGCCAGCAGCCTAGATTCCCTAGCGGGAGCTGAGCAGTTCTTC	CASSLDSLAGAEQFF
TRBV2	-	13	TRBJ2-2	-	TGTGCCAGCAGTGGCGTAAACACCGGGGAGCTGTTTTTT	CASSGVNTGELFF
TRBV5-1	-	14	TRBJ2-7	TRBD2	TGCGCCAGCAGCATGACTAGCGGGAGCTACGAGCAGTACTTC	CASSMTSGSYEQYF